These 10 T cell receptor beta chains originate from one sample sequenced in a study of T cell repertoires in cytomegalovirus infection. MiXCR was run by TCRdb on the reads, yielding one entry per CDR3 protein. The sample contains fewer than 300,000 distinct CDR3 sequences, roughly 24% of which appear only once. The sample was PBMCs. The source is a human donor in good health (CMV status not recorded). Some clones in this sample may be carry-over from other donors' samples.

This clonotype has only a few counts. The chain recombines TRBV7-6 with TRBJ1-1, with D maybe TRBD1 (5 bases). The CDR3 loop spans 14 amino acids. The germline CDR1 and CDR2 sequences are SGHVS and FNYEAQ. V was pared by 4 bases and J by 0 bases, with 9 bases between. Here the CDR3 reads CASSYSGLNTEAFF. Written as DNA, the CDR3 is TGTGCCAGCAGCTACTCAGGGCTGAACACTGAAGCTTTCTTT.

The CDR3, as DNA: TGTGCCACCAGCAGACCGGGACTAGGCTCAAACACTGAAGCTTTCTTT. Residues: CATSRPGLGSNTEAFF. The chain links TRBV15 to TRBJ1-1, with D possibly matching TRBD1 (5 bases). Trimming removed 2 bases from V and 2 bases from J, with 15 bases in between. The CDR3 length is 16 residues. Germline V gene sequence: CDR1 LNHNV, CDR2 YYDKDF (reference sequence). The full variable domain, its missing parts supplied by reference TRBV15 and TRBJ1-1, is DAMVIQNPRYQVTQFGKPVTLSCSQTLNHNVMYWYQQKSSQAPKLLFHYYDKDFNNEADTPDNFQSRRPNTSFCFLDIRSPGLGDTAMYLCATSRPGLGSNTEAFFGQGTRLTVV.

This sequence joins TRBV12-5 and TRBJ1-5, with unresolved D. The germline V gene has CDR1 LGHNT and CDR2 FRNRAP. V lost 0 bases, J lost 1 base, and 1 base lay in between. The CDR3 has 13 amino acids. Here the CDR3 DNA reads TGTGCTAGTGGTTTGGTGAGCAATCAGCCCCAGCATTTT. As protein: CASGLVSNQPQHF.

The chain couples TRBV5-1 to TRBJ2-1; 13 bases fit TRBD2. CDR3 length: 15 amino acids. Losses at the gene ends were 1 base for V and 6 bases for J; bases not matched to a gene: 1. Germline-derived CDR1 and CDR2 are SGHRS and YFSETQ. The CDR3 region is CASSLRTSGGNEQFF. CDR3 DNA sequence: TGCGCCAGCAGCTTGAGGACTAGCGGGGGCAATGAGCAGTTCTTC.

This sequence joins TRBV19 and TRBJ1-1; no reliable D call. Germline values: CDR1 LNHDA, CDR2 SQIVND (reference sequence). The V and J ends lost 3 bases and 4 bases respectively, with 12 bases between them. The CDR3 runs 14 residues. The DNA for the CDR3 is TGTGCCAGTAGTATGCCCGGGTTCGGCACTGAAGCTTTCTTT. Amino acid sequence: CASSMPGFGTEAFF.

The chain recombines TRBV6-6 with TRBJ2-5, with a possible D match to TRBD1 (5 bases). The CDR3 is 14 residues long. V was cut by 2 bases and J by 5 bases, with 12 bases left in between. Germline values: CDR1 MNHNY, CDR2 SVGAGI (reference sequence). The DNA of the CDR3 is TGTGCCAGCAGTTACCAGGGTCCCCCCGAGACCCAGTACTTC. This sequence encodes CASSYQGPPETQYF.

With respect to this clonotype: Mismatch with germline at one junction end may stem from a read error. The chain carries TRBV28 and TRBJ2-7; TRBD1 might be the D (6 bases). CDR3 length: 14 amino acids. Germline V gene lookup returns CDR1 MDHEN and CDR2 SYDVKM. The CDR3 sequence is CASSPGTSSHEQYF. The DNA for the CDR3 is TGTGCCAGCAGCCCCGGGACAAGCTCCCACGAGCAGTACTTC.

The rearrangement links TRBV15 to TRBJ2-6, with TRBD1 matching over 8 bases. The CDR3 is made up of 19 amino acids. After removal of 0 bases from V and 4 bases from J, the junction contained 11 bases not matched to a gene. From germline, CDR1 is LNHNV and CDR2 YYDKDF (reference sequence). This chain's CDR3 is CATSRDPSQGAGGANVLTF. CDR3 nucleotides: TGTGCCACCAGCAGAGATCCCTCGCAGGGGGCGGGAGGGGCCAACGTCCTGACTTTC.

This chain connects TRBV2 to TRBJ2-3; perhaps TRBD2 as D (5 bases). The germline CDR1 and CDR2 sequences are SNHLY and FYNNEI. Trimming stripped 3 bases from V and 2 bases from J, with 9 bases between. The CDR3 runs to 14 residues. The CDR3: CASSDEGITDTQYF. CDR3 nucleotide sequence: TGTGCCAGCAGTGATGAGGGAATCACAGATACGCAGTATTTT.

This clonotype was observed many times. The chain is built from TRBV7-9 and TRBJ2-3, with D perhaps matching TRBD2 (6 bases). The CDR3 is made up of 14 amino acids. Germline V gene sequence: CDR1 SEHNR, CDR2 FQNEAQ (reference sequence). The V gene lost 5 bases and the J gene lost 6 bases, with 15 bases spanning the gap. CDR3 bases: TGTGCCAGCAGCCCAGCCGGGAGCGATGATACGCAGTATTTT. Encoded protein: CASSPAGSDDTQYF. Supplemented by reference TRBV7-9 and TRBJ2-3, the full variable domain reads DTGVSQNPRHKITKRGQNVTFRCDPISEHNRLYWYRQTLGQGPEFLTYFQNEAQLEKSRLLSDRFSAERPKGSFSTLEIQRTEQGDSAMYLCASSPAGSDDTQYFGPGTRLTVL.